A single sample is the source of the 5 T cell receptor beta chains below, sequenced in a study of response to subunit inactivated influenza vaccine. Each CDR3 protein gets one entry after TCRdb re-called the RT-PCR reads with MiXCR. The sample includes approximately 230,000 distinct CDR3 sequences, more than 10% of them seen just once. This specimen was non-naive T cells sorted from PBMCs, taken 14 days before vaccination. These receptors came from a man in his forties or fifties who received an inactivated influenza vaccine.

This clonotype was observed a few times. The gene calls are TRBV19 and TRBJ2-2; D is unresolved. The V and J ends lost 10 bases and 1 base respectively, with 10 bases between them. Per germline, CDR1 LNHDA and CDR2 SQIVND (reference sequence). CDR3 length equals 13 residues. CDR3 nucleotides: TGTGCCACCTTATTGGAGAACACCGGGGAGCTGTTTTTT. Its protein product is CATLLENTGELFF.

This clonotype occurred a few times. This rearrangement joins TRBV30 to TRBJ2-7, with 7 bases that match TRBD2. The length of the CDR3 is 12 residues. Germline CDR1 and CDR2: GTSNPN and SVGIG (reference sequence). V shed 1 base, J shed 10 bases, and the junction held 7 bases outside the gene matches. CDR3: CAWSADSGAQYF. For the CDR3, the DNA is TGTGCCTGGAGTGCCGACAGCGGGGCCCAGTACTTC.

This clonotype occurred a few times. The chain has TRBV5-1 and TRBJ1-1; D may be TRBD1 (5 bases). The germline CDR1 and CDR2 sequences are SGHRS and YFSETQ. The CDR3 length is 17 residues. The ends were cut back, 5 bases at V and 0 bases at J, with 20 bases in the middle. The CDR3 is CASSPTLSTVMNTEAFF. The CDR3 DNA follows: TGCGCCAGCAGTCCAACTCTGTCGACAGTCATGAACACTGAAGCTTTCTTT.

This clonotype was observed many times. The rearrangement joins TRBV6-1 to TRBJ2-5, with D possibly being TRBD1 or TRBD2 (5 bases each). V lost 5 bases and J 2 bases, leaving 12 bases between the germline ends. The CDR3 has 14 residues. The germline gives CDR1 MNHNS, CDR2 SASEGT. Here the CDR3 DNA reads TGTGCCAGCAGTCCGGGGCTTCCTCAAGAGACCCAGTACTTC. Its translation is CASSPGLPQETQYF.

This clonotype was seen many times. The genes are TRBV5-5 and TRBJ2-1; D not certain. CDR1 is SGHKS, CDR2 YYEKEE, per germline (reference sequence). CDR3 length: 17 residues. V was cut by 4 bases and J by 2 bases, with 19 bases left in between. CDR3 protein: CASSLHWRGYPYNEQFF. The DNA of the CDR3 is TGTGCCAGCAGCCTCCATTGGCGTGGCTATCCCTACAATGAGCAGTTCTTC.